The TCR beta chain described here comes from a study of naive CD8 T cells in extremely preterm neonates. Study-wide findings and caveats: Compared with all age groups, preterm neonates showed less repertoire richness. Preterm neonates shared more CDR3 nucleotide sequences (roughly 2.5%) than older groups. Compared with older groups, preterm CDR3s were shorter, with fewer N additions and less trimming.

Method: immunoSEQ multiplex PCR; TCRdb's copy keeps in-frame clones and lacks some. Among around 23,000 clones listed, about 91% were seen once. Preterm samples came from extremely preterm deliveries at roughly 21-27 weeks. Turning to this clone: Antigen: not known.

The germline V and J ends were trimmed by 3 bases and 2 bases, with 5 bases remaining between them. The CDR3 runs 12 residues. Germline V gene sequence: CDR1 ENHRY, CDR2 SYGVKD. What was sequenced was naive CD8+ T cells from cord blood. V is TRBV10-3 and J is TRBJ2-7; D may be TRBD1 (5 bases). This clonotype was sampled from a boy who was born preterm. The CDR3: CAISDRAYEQYF. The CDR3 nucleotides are TGTGCCATCAGTGACAGGGCCTACGAGCAGTACTTC.